A single sample is the source of the 21 T cell receptor beta chains below, sequenced in a study of PD-L1 blockade in urothelial cancer. Indicated time point: peripheral blood 6 weeks after treatment start. This table comes from immunoSEQ multiplex PCR, and its TCRdb copy is limited to in-frame clones, with some not included. The sample carries 42,000 or so clones, roughly 78% recorded once. The input for sequencing was PBMCs, taken around atezolizumab (anti-PD-L1) treatment. The receptors stem from a man in his sixties with urothelial cancer.

This rearrangement joins TRBV6-6 to TRBJ1-3, with 7 nucleotides matching TRBD1. Germline CDR1 MNHNY, CDR2 SVGAGI (reference sequence). The CDR3 is 16 amino acids. J was trimmed by 0 bases and V by 7 bases; bases with no gene match: 9. The chain's CDR3 is CASTQGGSRSGNTIYF. The CDR3 bases are TGTGCCAGCACACAAGGGGGCTCCCGCTCTGGAAACACCATATATTTT.

The chain carries TRBV5-8 and TRBJ1-6; D call uncertain. Germline V gene lookup returns CDR1 SGHTS and CDR2 YDEGEE. CDR3 size: 16 residues. The ends were cut back, 0 bases at V and 0 bases at J, with 7 bases in the middle. CDR3 coding DNA: TGTGCCAGCAGCTTGGCAGGAATCTCCTATAATTCACCCCTCCACTTT. This sequence encodes CASSLAGISYNSPLHF.

This chain joins TRBV18 and TRBJ1-1, with D hard to call. Germline CDR1 and CDR2: KGHSH and LQKENI. The V end lost 6 bases, the J end lost 1 base, and 9 bases lay between the germline ends. The CDR3 is made up of 13 amino acids. CDR3 DNA sequence: TGTGCCAGCTCCGCAACACAGAACACTGAAGCTTTCTTT. Translation: CASSATQNTEAFF.

The chain uses TRBV4-1 and TRBJ1-2, with D unclear. Trimming pared 1 base from V and 4 bases from J, leaving 13 bases between. The germline gives CDR1 MGHRA, CDR2 YSYEKL. The CDR3 runs 15 residues. For the CDR3, the DNA is TGCGCCAGCAGCCAAGGGTTACCCTTACTCTATGGCTACACCTTC. This gives the protein CASSQGLPLLYGYTF.

The chain combines TRBV28 with TRBJ2-3; TRBD1 matches at 9 bases. Trimming took 6 bases from V and 5 from J; bases not matched to a gene: 15. Germline V lookup: CDR1 MDHEN, CDR2 SYDVKM. This CDR3 has 17 residues. CDR3 residues: CASSPPTGQGERDTQYF. The CDR3, as DNA: TGTGCCAGCAGCCCTCCCACGGGACAGGGTGAAAGAGATACGCAGTATTTT. The full variable domain, with the rest looked up from reference TRBV28 and TRBJ2-3, is DVKVTQSSRYLVKRTGEKVFLECVQDMDHENMFWYRQDPGLGLRLIYFSYDVKMKEKGDIPEGYSVSREKKERFSLILESASTNQTSMYLCASSPPTGQGERDTQYFGPGTRLTVL.

Worth noting for this clone: This sample also contains other DNA sequences that code for the same CDR3. The rearrangement uses TRBV2 and TRBJ1-5, with 8 nucleotides matching TRBD1. V was clipped by 6 bases and J by 5 bases; unmatched bases: 3. Germline lookup yields CDR1 SNHLY and CDR2 FYNNEI. CDR3 size: 13 residues. The CDR3 is CASSEDRDQPQHF. The CDR3 bases are TGTGCCAGCAGCGAGGACAGGGATCAGCCCCAGCATTTT.

This clone was counted between two and nine times. The chain joins TRBV25-1 to TRBJ1-6; D unclear. The germline gives CDR1 MGHDK, CDR2 SYGVNS. V shed 5 bases and J shed 7 bases, with 9 bases lying between them. This CDR3 comprises 13 residues. The CDR3 spells CASSLSENSPLHF. For the CDR3, the DNA is TGTGCCAGCAGTCTGTCCGAGAATTCACCCCTCCACTTT.

This chain connects TRBV28 to TRBJ2-2, with 7 bases fitting TRBD2. The CDR3 is 15 residues long. The J segment lost 6 bases and the V segment lost 2 bases, leaving 6 bases of the junction unmatched. The V gene's germline CDR1 is MDHEN and CDR2 SYDVKM. The CDR3 spells CASSLLREAAGELFF. The CDR3, as DNA: TGTGCCAGCAGTTTACTCCGGGAGGCGGCCGGGGAGCTGTTTTTT.

This chain connects TRBV5-1 to TRBJ2-7; TRBD1 matches 7 bases. V lost 4 bases to trimming and J lost 2 bases; unmatched junction nucleotides: 9. CDR1 SGHRS and CDR2 YFSETQ come from the germline V gene. This CDR3 region has 15 residues. The CDR3 DNA is TGCGCCAGCAGCCCGACCGGGACAGAACCCTACGAGCAGTACTTC. Its translation: CASSPTGTEPYEQYF.

The rearrangement links TRBV18 to TRBJ2-1; TRBD2 matches at 14 bases. Losses at the gene ends were 3 bases for V and 8 bases for J; bases not matched to a gene: 0. Germline-derived CDR1 and CDR2 are KGHSH and LQKENI. The CDR3 contains 14 residues. The CDR3 sequence: CASSPGLAGDEQFF. CDR3 sequence (DNA): TGTGCCAGCTCACCGGGACTAGCGGGGGATGAGCAGTTCTTC.

V is TRBV6-5 and J is TRBJ1-1, with 8 bases fitting TRBD1. The CDR3 extends over 14 amino acids. V gave up 6 bases and J gave up 2 bases; unmatched junction bases: 5. In germline, CDR1 is MNHEY, CDR2 SVGAGI. CDR3 DNA: TGTGCCAGCAGACAGGGGGTTCCCAACACTGAAGCTTTCTTT. This sequence encodes CASRQGVPNTEAFF.

V is TRBV6-1 and J is TRBJ2-1, with 9 nucleotides matching TRBD2. V shed 6 bases, J shed 2 bases, and the junction held 5 bases outside the gene matches. This CDR3 comprises 15 residues. The germline V gene encodes CDR1 MNHNS and CDR2 SASEGT. The CDR3 sequence is CASRPTSGPYNEQFF. The DNA for the CDR3 is TGTGCCAGCAGACCAACTAGCGGGCCCTACAATGAGCAGTTCTTC.

The chain has TRBV10-1 and TRBJ2-2, with a tentative D call TRBD2 (6 bases). The V end was cut by 4 bases, the J end by 4 bases, with 13 bases between. Germline CDR1 WNHNN, CDR2 SYGVQD (reference sequence). The CDR3 is 15 amino acids. The CDR3 reads CASSAGGMGTGELFF. In DNA, the CDR3 is TGCGCCAGCAGTGCAGGCGGGATGGGCACCGGGGAGCTGTTTTTT.

The rearrangement uses TRBV6-1 and TRBJ2-7; TRBD1 agrees at 8 bases. The CDR3 has 14 residues. Unmatched junction bases numbered 6, after V lost 4 bases and J lost 4 bases. Looked up from germline, CDR1 is MNHNS and CDR2 is SASEGT. As DNA, the CDR3 is TGTGCCAGCAGTGGGACAGGGAAGAGGTACGAGCAGTACTTC. Its protein product is CASSGTGKRYEQYF.

The CDR3 protein is CAWSVAHRANNSPLHF. The CDR3 DNA reads as TGTGCCTGGAGTGTGGCCCACAGGGCGAATAATTCACCCCTCCACTTT. The chain is built from TRBV30 and TRBJ1-6, with D possibly matching TRBD1 (6 bases). The CDR3 length is 16 residues. CDR1 is GTSNPN and CDR2 is SVGIG in the germline V gene (reference sequence). V was pared by 0 bases and J by 5 bases, with 14 bases between.

This sequence joins TRBV27 and TRBJ1-3; D perhaps matches TRBD1 (5 bases). Germline V gene lookup returns CDR1 MNHEY and CDR2 SMNVEV (reference sequence). The V end lost 0 bases, the J end lost 0 bases, and 15 bases lay between the germline ends. There are 18 residues in the CDR3. The CDR3 DNA reads TGTGCCAGCAGTTTATCGGGGATTAGGGACTTCTCTGGAAACACCATATATTTT. Translating it yields CASSLSGIRDFSGNTIYF.

The rearrangement uses TRBV9 and TRBJ1-3; D ambiguous. CDR1 SGDLS and CDR2 YYNGEE come from the germline V gene. This CDR3 comprises 14 residues. With 2 bases removed from V and 4 bases from J, the gap between germline ends came to 10 bases. CDR3: CASSVDGIGNTIYF. CDR3 DNA: TGTGCCAGCAGCGTGGACGGGATCGGAAACACCATATATTTT.

This clone showed up just a few times. The CDR3 bases are TGTGCCAGCGCTGGGGGACTAGCGGGAGTTGGCTCTGGGGCCAACGTCCTGACTTTC. This gives the protein CASAGGLAGVGSGANVLTF. The rearrangement joins TRBV5-4 to TRBJ2-6; TRBD2 matches at 14 bases. CDR1 is SGHNT and CDR2 is YYREEE in the germline V gene (reference sequence). The CDR3 length is 19 residues. Trimming removed 7 bases from V and 0 bases from J; junction bases left unmatched: 9.

This clone appeared a few times. V and J are TRBV5-5 and TRBJ1-3; D is ambiguous. Germline CDR1 is SGHKS and CDR2 is YYEKEE (reference sequence). This CDR3 comprises 15 residues. Trimming took 0 bases from V and 4 from J, leaving 11 bases between them. The CDR3: CASSLGGEPGNTIYF. CDR3 sequence (DNA): TGTGCCAGCAGCTTGGGTGGAGAGCCAGGAAACACCATATATTTT. The whole variable domain, filled in from reference TRBV5-5 and TRBJ1-3, reads DAGVTQSPTHLIKTRGQQVTLRCSPISGHKSVSWYQQVLGQGPQFIFQYYEKEERGRGNFPDRFSARQFPNYSSELNVNALLLGDSALYLCASSLGGEPGNTIYFGEGSWLTVV.

This rearrangement joins TRBV19 to TRBJ1-2; D possibly corresponds to TRBD1 (5 bases). The CDR3 consists of 14 residues. Trimming cost V 6 bases and J 6 bases, with 17 bases left between them. The V gene's germline CDR1 is LNHDA and CDR2 SQIVND (reference sequence). The DNA of the CDR3 is TGTGCCAGTAGGGGGACTGGCACCTGGGATGGCTACACCTTC. This sequence encodes CASRGTGTWDGYTF. Together with reference TRBV19 and TRBJ1-2, the CDR3 gives the full variable domain: DGGITQSPKYLFRKEGQNVTLSCEQNLNHDAMYWYRQDPGQGLRLIYYSQIVNDFQKGDIAEGYSVSREKKESFPLTVTSAQKNPTAFYLCASRGTGTWDGYTFGSGTRLTVV.

The chain employs TRBV10-3 and TRBJ2-7; D possibly corresponds to TRBD1 (7 bases). Per the germline V gene, CDR1 is ENHRY and CDR2 is SYGVKD. CDR3 length: 13 residues. The V end lost 6 bases, the J end lost 1 base, and 10 bases lay between the germline ends. The CDR3 loop reads CAISQGGSYEQYF. The CDR3 nucleotides read TGTGCCATCAGCCAGGGGGGATCCTACGAGCAGTACTTC.